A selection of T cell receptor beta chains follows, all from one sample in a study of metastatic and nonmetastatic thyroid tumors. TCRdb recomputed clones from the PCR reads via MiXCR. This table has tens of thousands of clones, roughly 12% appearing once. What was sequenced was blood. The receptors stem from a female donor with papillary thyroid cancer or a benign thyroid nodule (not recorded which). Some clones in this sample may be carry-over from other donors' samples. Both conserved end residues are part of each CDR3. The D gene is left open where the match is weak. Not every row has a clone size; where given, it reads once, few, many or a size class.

CASRTGGSSHYGYTF | TGTGCCAGCAGAACAGGGGGCAGCTCCCACTATGGCTACACCTTC | TRBV27 | many | TRBD1 | TRBJ1-2
CASSPAGAKNIQYF | TGTGCCAGCAGCCCCGCGGGAGCCAAAAACATTCAGTACTTC | TRBV5-4 | few | . | TRBJ2-4
CASSGGPSGSYEQYF | TGCGCCAGCAGCGGTGGTCCTAGCGGTTCCTACGAGCAGTACTTC | TRBV5-1 | many | TRBD2 | TRBJ2-7
CASSLPDRSPYEQYF | TGTGCCAGCAGTTTGCCCGACAGGTCTCCCTACGAGCAGTACTTC | TRBV28 | many | . | TRBJ2-7
CASSLVAGIHTEAFF | TGTGCCAGCAGCTTAGTTGCAGGGATCCACACTGAAGCTTTCTTT | TRBV7-9 | . | . | TRBJ1-1
CASSLSASGHNEQFF | TGTGCCAGCAGCTTATCTGCTAGTGGGCACAATGAGCAGTTCTTC | TRBV7-3 | many | . | TRBJ2-1
CASSDRQHHYEQYF | TGTGCCAGTAGTGACCGACAGCACCACTACGAGCAGTACTTC | TRBV19 | many | . | TRBJ2-7
CATSATSGREETQYF | TGTGCCACCAGTGCGACTAGCGGGAGGGAAGAGACCCAGTACTTC | TRBV24-1 | many | TRBD2 | TRBJ2-5
CASSSSGTSGKGTDTQYF | TGCGCCAGCAGCTCGAGCGGGACTAGCGGGAAAGGCACAGATACGCAGTATTTT | TRBV5-1 | many | TRBD2 | TRBJ2-3
CASGRGLGGPTDTQYF | TGTGCTAGTGGCCGCGGACTAGGGGGCCCGACAGATACGCAGTATTTT | TRBV12-5 | many | . | TRBJ2-3
CASSLGAGRWGNQPQHF | TGTGCCAGCAGTTTGGGAGCCGGGCGATGGGGCAATCAGCCCCAGCATTTT | TRBV12-3/TRBV12-4 | many | . | TRBJ1-5
CASSRSGGGVTEAFF | TGTGCCAGCAGTCGCTCCGGCGGAGGGGTCACTGAAGCTTTCTTT | TRBV27 | many | . | TRBJ1-1
CASSLGLAVHNEQFF | TGTGCCAGCAGCCTGGGACTAGCGGTACACAATGAGCAGTTCTTC | TRBV7-3 | . | TRBD2 | TRBJ2-1
CASSEATTGQEKLFF | TGTGCCAGCAGTGAGGCGACGACGGGACAAGAAAAACTGTTTTTT | TRBV25-1 | few | . | TRBJ1-4
CSERSLTGDHYGYTF | TGCAGCGAACGAAGCCTTACAGGGGACCATTATGGCTACACCTTC | TRBV20-1 | many | TRBD1 | TRBJ1-2
CASHRRLAGEANEQFF | TGTGCCAGTCACCGACGACTAGCGGGAGAAGCGAATGAGCAGTTCTTC | TRBV6-2/TRBV6-3 | many | TRBD2 | TRBJ2-1
CASSYSARENTGELFF | TGTGCCAGCAGTTACTCGGCCAGGGAGAACACCGGGGAGCTGTTTTTT | TRBV6-2/TRBV6-3 | many | . | TRBJ2-2
CASSSQTGGVNYGYTF | TGTGCCAGCAGTTCTCAAACAGGGGGTGTTAACTATGGCTACACCTTC | TRBV12-3/TRBV12-4 | many | TRBD1 | TRBJ1-2
CASASTATSRETQYF | TGTGCCAGTGCCTCGACAGCTACTTCCCGAGAGACCCAGTACTTC | TRBV19 | many | . | TRBJ2-5
CASSYTGTETYEQYF | TGTGCCAGCAGTTACACCGGGACGGAGACCTACGAGCAGTACTTC | TRBV6-6 | many | . | TRBJ2-7
CASSVDSHEQYF | TGTGCCAGCAGCGTGGACAGCCACGAGCAGTACTTC | TRBV7-8 | . | . | TRBJ2-7
CASSDSTSGNSPLHF | TGTGCCAGCAGTGACTCGACCAGTGGCAATTCACCCCTCCACTTT | TRBV6-4 | . | . | TRBJ1-6